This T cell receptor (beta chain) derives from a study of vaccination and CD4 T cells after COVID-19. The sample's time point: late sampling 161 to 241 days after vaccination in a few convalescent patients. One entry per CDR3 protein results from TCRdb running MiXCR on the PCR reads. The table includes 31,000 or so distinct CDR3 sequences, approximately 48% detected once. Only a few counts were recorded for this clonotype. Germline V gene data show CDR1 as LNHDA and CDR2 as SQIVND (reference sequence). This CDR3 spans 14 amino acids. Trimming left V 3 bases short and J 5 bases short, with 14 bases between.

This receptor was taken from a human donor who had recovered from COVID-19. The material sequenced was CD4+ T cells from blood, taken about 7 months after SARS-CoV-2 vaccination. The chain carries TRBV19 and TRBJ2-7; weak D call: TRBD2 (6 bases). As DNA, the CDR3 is TGTGCCAGTAGTATCGGGATAGCGGCTAACGAGCAGTACTTC. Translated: CASSIGIAANEQYF.